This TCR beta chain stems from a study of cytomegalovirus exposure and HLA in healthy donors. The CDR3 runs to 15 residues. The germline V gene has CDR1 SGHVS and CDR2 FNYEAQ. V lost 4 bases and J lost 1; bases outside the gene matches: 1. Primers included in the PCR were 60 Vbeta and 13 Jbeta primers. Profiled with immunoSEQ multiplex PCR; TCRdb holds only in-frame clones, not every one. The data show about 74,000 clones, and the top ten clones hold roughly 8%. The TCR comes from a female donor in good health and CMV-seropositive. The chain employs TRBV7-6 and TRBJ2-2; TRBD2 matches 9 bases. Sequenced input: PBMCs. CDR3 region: CASSYSGRNTGELFF. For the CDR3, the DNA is TGTGCCAGCAGCTATAGCGGGAGGAACACCGGGGAGCTGTTTTTT.